The clone carrying this T cell receptor beta chain was recorded at least ten times. MiXCR was run by TCRdb on the 5' RACE reads, yielding one entry per CDR3 protein. The table lists 500,000 to 700,000 distinct CDR3 sequences, less than 9% of them singletons. The sample is drawn from a study of identical twins. CDR1 and CDR2 (germline): SGHDT, YYEEEE. Trimming cost V 2 bases and J 4 bases, with 9 bases left between them. This CDR3 has 13 amino acids. The same data also contributed to another study, on yellow fever vaccine responses in identical twins.

The material sequenced was PBMCs. The chain uses TRBV5-6 and TRBJ1-1; perhaps TRBD1 as D (5 bases). The TCR comes from a young woman in good health. For the CDR3, the DNA is TGTGCCAGCAGCTTTGTGGGGGGCACTGAAGCTTTCTTT. Its protein is CASSFVGGTEAFF.